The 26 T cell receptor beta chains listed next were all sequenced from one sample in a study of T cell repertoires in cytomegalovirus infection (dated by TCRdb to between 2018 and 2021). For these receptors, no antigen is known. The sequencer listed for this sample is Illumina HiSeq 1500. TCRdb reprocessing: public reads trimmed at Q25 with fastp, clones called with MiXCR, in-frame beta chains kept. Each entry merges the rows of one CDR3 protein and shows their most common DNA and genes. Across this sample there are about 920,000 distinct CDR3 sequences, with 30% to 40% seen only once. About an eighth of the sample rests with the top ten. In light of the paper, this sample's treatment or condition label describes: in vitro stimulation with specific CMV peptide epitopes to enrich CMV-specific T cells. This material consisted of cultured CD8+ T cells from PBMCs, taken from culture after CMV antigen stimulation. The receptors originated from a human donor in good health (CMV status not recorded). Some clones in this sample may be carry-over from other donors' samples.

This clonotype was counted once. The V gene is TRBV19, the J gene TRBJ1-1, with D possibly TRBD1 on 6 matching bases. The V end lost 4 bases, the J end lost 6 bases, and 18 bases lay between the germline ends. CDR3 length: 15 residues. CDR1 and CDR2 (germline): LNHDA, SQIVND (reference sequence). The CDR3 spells CASSTPQAGEAEAFF. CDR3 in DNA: TGTGCCAGTAGTACGCCCCAGGCAGGGGAGGCTGAAGCTTTCTTT.

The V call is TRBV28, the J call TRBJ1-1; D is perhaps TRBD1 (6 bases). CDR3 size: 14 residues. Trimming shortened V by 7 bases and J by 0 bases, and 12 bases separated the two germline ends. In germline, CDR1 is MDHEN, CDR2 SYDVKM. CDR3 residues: CASTKTGMNTEAFF. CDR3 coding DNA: TGTGCCAGCACGAAAACAGGGATGAACACTGAAGCTTTCTTT.

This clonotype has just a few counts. The CDR3 reads CASSWRSVTGELFF. The CDR3 nucleotides read TGTGCCAGCAGTTGGCGTAGCGTCACCGGGGAGCTGTTTTTT. The genes are TRBV6-6 and TRBJ2-2, with a weak D call TRBD2 (5 bases). CDR1 MNHNY and CDR2 SVGAGI come from the germline V gene (reference sequence). Trimming shortened V by 4 bases and J by 4 bases, and 10 bases separated the two germline ends. This CDR3 has 14 residues.

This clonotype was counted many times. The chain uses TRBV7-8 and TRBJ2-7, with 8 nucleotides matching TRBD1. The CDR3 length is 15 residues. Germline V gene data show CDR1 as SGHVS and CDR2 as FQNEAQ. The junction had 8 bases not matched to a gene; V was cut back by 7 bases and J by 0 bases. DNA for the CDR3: TGTGCCAGCAAACCCACAGGGGGAAGCTCCTACGAGCAGTACTTC. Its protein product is CASKPTGGSSYEQYF.

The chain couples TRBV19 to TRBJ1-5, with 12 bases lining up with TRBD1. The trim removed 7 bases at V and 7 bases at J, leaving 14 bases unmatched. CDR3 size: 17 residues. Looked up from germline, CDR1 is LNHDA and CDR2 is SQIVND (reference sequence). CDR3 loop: CASTRPPGQGARQPQHF. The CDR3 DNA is TGTGCCAGTACCCGACCTCCGGGACAGGGGGCGAGGCAGCCCCAGCATTTT.

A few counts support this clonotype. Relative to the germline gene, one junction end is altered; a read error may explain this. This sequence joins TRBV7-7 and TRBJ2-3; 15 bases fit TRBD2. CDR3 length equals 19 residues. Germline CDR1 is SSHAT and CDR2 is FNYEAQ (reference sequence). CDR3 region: CASSLRTSGGAGRTDTQYF. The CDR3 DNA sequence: TGTGCTAGCAGCTTACGGACTAGCGGGGGGGCTGGGCGGACAGATACGCAGTATTTT.

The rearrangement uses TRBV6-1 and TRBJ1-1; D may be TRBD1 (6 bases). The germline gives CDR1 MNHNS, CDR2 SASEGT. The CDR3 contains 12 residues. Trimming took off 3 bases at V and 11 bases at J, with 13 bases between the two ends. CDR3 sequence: CASSEDRLRAFF. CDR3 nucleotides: TGTGCCAGCAGTGAGGACAGACTTAGGGCTTTCTTT.

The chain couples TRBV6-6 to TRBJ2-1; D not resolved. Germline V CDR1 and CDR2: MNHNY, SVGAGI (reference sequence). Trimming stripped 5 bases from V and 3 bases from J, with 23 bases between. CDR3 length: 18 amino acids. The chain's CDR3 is CASSDHGVVTDHYNEQFF. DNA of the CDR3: TGTGCCAGCAGTGATCACGGCGTTGTTACGGACCACTACAATGAGCAGTTCTTC.

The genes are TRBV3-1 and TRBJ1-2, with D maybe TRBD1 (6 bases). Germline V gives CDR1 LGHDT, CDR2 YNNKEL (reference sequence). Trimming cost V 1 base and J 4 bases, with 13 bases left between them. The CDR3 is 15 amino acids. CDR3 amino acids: CASSQVSGVGYGYTF. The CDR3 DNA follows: TGTGCCAGCAGCCAAGTATCAGGGGTCGGCTATGGCTACACCTTC.

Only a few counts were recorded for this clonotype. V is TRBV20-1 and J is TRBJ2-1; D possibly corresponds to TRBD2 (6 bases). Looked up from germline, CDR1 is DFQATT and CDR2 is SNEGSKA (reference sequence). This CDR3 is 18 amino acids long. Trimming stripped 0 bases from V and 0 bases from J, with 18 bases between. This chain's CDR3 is CSARDPVIRGSSYNEQFF. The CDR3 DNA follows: TGCAGTGCTAGAGATCCTGTCATCCGGGGGAGCTCCTACAATGAGCAGTTCTTC.

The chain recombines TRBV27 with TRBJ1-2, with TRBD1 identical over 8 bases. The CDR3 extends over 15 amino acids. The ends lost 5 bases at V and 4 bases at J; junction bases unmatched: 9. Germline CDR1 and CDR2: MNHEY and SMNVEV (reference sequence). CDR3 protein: CASSASRGLVYGYTF. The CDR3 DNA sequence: TGTGCCAGCAGTGCGTCCAGGGGGCTGGTCTATGGCTACACCTTC.

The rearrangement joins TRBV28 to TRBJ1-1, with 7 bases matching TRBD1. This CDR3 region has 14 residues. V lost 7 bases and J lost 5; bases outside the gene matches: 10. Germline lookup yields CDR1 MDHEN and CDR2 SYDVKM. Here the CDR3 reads CASKGQTGLTEAFF. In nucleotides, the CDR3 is TGTGCCAGCAAGGGACAGACAGGTTTGACTGAAGCTTTCTTT.

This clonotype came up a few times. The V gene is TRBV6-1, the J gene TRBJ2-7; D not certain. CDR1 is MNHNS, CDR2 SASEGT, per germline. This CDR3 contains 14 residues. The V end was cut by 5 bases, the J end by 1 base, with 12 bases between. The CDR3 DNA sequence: TGTGCCAGCAGTTATCAACGGGCTTCCTACGAGCAGTACTTC. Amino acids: CASSYQRASYEQYF.

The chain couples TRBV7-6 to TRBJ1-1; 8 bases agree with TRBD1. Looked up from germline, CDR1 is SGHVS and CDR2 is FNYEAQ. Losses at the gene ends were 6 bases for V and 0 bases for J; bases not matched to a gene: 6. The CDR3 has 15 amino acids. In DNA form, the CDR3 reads TGTGCCAGCAGATCCCCGGGACAGGTGAACACTGAAGCTTTCTTT. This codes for CASRSPGQVNTEAFF. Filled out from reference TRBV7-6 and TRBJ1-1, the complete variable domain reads GAGVSQSPRYKVTKRGQDVALRCDPISGHVSLYWYRQALGQGPEFLTYFNYEAQQDKSGLPNDRFSAERPEGSISTLTIQRTEQRDSAMYRCASRSPGQVNTEAFFGQGTRLTVV.

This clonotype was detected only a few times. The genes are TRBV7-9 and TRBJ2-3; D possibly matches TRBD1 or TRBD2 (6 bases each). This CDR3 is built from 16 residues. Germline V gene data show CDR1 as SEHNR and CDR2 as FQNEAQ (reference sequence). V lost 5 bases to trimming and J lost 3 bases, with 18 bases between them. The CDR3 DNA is TGTGCCAGCAGCCACCTCGGGGGCGAAGGTACAGATACGCAGTATTTT. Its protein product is CASSHLGGEGTDTQYF.

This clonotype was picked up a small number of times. Here the CDR3 DNA reads TGTGCCAGTAGTACTCCCTCAGACAGACCCTCCTACAATGAGCAGTTCTTC. Translating it yields CASSTPSDRPSYNEQFF. The V call is TRBV19, the J call TRBJ2-1, with D perhaps matching TRBD1 (5 bases). Trimming removed 4 bases at V and 0 bases at J, with 16 bases between. CDR1 is LNHDA and CDR2 is SQIVND in the germline V gene (reference sequence). The CDR3 loop spans 17 amino acids.

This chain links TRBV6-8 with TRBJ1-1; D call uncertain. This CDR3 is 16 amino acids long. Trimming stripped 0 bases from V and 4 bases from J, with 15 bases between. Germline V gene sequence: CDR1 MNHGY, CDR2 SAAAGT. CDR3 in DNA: TGTGCCAGCAGTTACTCGGGTTTAGACTTGAGCACTGAAGCTTTCTTT. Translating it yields CASSYSGLDLSTEAFF.

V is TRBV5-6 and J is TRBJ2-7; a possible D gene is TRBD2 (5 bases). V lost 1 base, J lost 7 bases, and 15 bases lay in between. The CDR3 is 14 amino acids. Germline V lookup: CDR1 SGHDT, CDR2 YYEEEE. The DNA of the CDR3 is TGTGCCAGCAGCTTGTCCGGGTTTACGGGGGAGCAGTACGTC. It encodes CASSLSGFTGEQYV.

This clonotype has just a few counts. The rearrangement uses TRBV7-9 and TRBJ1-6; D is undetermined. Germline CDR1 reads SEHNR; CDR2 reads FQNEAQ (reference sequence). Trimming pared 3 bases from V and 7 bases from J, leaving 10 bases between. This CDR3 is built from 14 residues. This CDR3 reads CASSLRPENSPLHF. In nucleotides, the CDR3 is TGTGCCAGCAGCTTGCGCCCAGAGAATTCACCCCTCCACTTT.

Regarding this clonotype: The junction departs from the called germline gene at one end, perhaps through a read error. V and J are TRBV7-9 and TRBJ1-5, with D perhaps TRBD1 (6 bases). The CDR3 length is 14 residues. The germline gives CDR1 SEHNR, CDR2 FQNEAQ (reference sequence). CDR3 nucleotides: TGTGCCAACAGCCCCGACAGGTACAATCAGCCCCAGCATTTT. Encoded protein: CANSPDRYNQPQHF.

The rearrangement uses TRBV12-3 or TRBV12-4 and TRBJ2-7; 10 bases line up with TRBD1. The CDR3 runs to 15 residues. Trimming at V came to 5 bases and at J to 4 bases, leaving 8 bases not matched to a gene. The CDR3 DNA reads TGTGCCAGCAGTCCCCGGGACAGGGGAATTTACGAGCAGTACTTC. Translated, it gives CASSPRDRGIYEQYF.

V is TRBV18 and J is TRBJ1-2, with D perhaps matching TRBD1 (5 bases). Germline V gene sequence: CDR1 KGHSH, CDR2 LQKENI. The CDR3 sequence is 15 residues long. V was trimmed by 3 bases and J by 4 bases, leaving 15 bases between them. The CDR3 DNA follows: TGTGCCAGCTCACCCGCAGGAGGGGAGCTCTATGGCTACACCTTC. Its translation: CASSPAGGELYGYTF.

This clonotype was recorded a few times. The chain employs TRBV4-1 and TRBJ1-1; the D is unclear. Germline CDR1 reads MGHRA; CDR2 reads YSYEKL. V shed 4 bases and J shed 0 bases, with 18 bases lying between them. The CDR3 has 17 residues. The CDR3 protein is CASSPQGGRKLNTEAFF. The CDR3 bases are TGCGCCAGCAGCCCACAAGGCGGGCGGAAGCTGAACACTGAAGCTTTCTTT.

CDR3: CASSATLGGYTF. CDR3 DNA: TGTGCCAGCAGTGCCACACTTGGGGGCTACACCTTC. The chain recombines TRBV27 with TRBJ1-2; D is undetermined. The CDR3 extends over 12 amino acids. Trimming shortened V by 5 bases and J by 8 bases, and 12 bases separated the two germline ends. Germline-derived CDR1 and CDR2 are MNHEY and SMNVEV (reference sequence).

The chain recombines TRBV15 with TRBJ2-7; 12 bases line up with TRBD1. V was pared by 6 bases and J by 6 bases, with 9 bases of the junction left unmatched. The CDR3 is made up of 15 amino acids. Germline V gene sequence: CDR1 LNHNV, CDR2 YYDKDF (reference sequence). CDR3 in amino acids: CATRNSGQGAREQYF. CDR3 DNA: TGTGCCACCAGAAACTCGGGACAGGGGGCACGCGAGCAGTACTTC.

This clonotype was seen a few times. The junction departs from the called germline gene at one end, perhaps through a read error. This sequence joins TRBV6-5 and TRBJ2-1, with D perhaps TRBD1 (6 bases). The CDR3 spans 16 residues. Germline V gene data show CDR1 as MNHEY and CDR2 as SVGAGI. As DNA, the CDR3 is TGTGCCAGCAGTCACTCGACGGGACACCCCTACAATGAGCAGTTCTTC. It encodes CASSHSTGHPYNEQFF.